This TCR beta chain stems from a study of Tregs in tolerant kidney transplant recipients. CDR3 length: 14 residues. Germline V CDR1 and CDR2: MNHEY, SVGAGI. V lost 6 bases and J 9 bases, leaving 20 bases between the germline ends. Repertoires were generated with immunoSEQ multiplex PCR, while TCRdb's copy carries only in-frame clones and drops some. The table includes about 240,000 clones, about 80% detected once. This clone was observed a few times. The origin of this receptor is a human donor in good health. The specimen was CD4+ T cells from blood. The chain links TRBV6-5 to TRBJ1-2; D possibly corresponds to TRBD1 (5 bases). CDR3 sequence: CASSSGRPLVSYTF. CDR3 DNA sequence: TGTGCCAGCAGCTCGGGACGGCCTTTAGTAAGCTACACCTTC.